What follows are 29 T cell receptor beta chains derived from one specimen sequenced in a study of shared clonotypes between healthy human individuals (dated by TCRdb to the early 2020s). The library was obtained by the immunoSEQ multiplex PCR assay. This is the immuneACCESS table as TCRdb keeps it, with only in-frame sequences that have V and J called. A part of the clones is gone; compared with another copy, unresolved V genes explain less than half, and the rest is unexplained. Across this sample there are 2 million to 2.5 million clones, with under 95% seen only once. The ten biggest clones cover about 0.41% of the sample. Material: naive CD4+ T cells from PBMCs. In light of the paper, this sample's cell subset or site label describes: CD45RA+ positively selected. Source of these receptors: a man aged 18 to 29 in good health. Some clones in this sample may be carry-over from other donors' samples.

This chain connects TRBV2 to TRBJ2-2; D uncertain. CDR1 is SNHLY, CDR2 FYNNEI, per germline. CDR3 length: 13 amino acids. V was trimmed by 3 bases and J by 4 bases, leaving 6 bases between them. Written as DNA, the CDR3 is TGTGCCAGCAGTGACTCAAGCACCGGGGAGCTGTTTTTT. Protein: CASSDSSTGELFF.

The chain is built from TRBV6-6 and TRBJ1-1; D remains ambiguous. Trimming took off 1 base at V and 1 base at J, with 7 bases between the two ends. Looked up from germline, CDR1 is MNHNY and CDR2 is SVGAGI (reference sequence). This CDR3 comprises 14 residues. CDR3 bases: TGTGCCAGCAGTTACTACCGACAGAACACTGAAGCTTTCTTT. This translates into CASSYYRQNTEAFF.

The chain joins TRBV29-1 to TRBJ1-1; D is perhaps TRBD1 (5 bases). V lost 4 bases and J lost 6, with 18 bases in between. The CDR3 covers 14 residues. The germline V gene has CDR1 SQVTM and CDR2 ANQGSEA. In DNA form, the CDR3 reads TGCAGCGTTGGGCAGGGCGGAAAGGGTGCTGAAGCTTTCTTT. Translating it yields CSVGQGGKGAEAFF.

V usage is TRBV15 and J usage is TRBJ1-4; tentatively, D is TRBD1 (5 bases). The ends were cut back, 0 bases at V and 5 bases at J, with 16 bases in the middle. This CDR3 has 17 amino acids. CDR1 is LNHNV, CDR2 YYDKDF, per germline (reference sequence). CDR3 coding DNA: TGTGCCACCAGCAGAGAGAAGAATCAGGGCATCAATGAAAAACTGTTTTTT. Translation: CATSREKNQGINEKLFF.

V is TRBV27 and J is TRBJ2-3; D is undetermined. V was pared by 6 bases and J by 2 bases, with 12 bases between. The CDR3 totals 14 residues. Looked up from germline, CDR1 is MNHEY and CDR2 is SMNVEV (reference sequence). CDR3 residues: CASRWRHHTDTQYF. The CDR3 nucleotides read TGTGCCAGCAGGTGGCGGCACCACACAGATACGCAGTATTTT.

The chain carries TRBV2 and TRBJ2-7; the D call may be TRBD1 or TRBD2 (5 bases each). Germline CDR1 reads SNHLY; CDR2 reads FYNNEI. V was pared by 8 bases and J by 3 bases, with 8 bases between. The CDR3 loop spans 11 amino acids. The CDR3 region is CASVRGYEQYF. In nucleotides, the CDR3 is TGTGCCAGCGTGAGGGGCTACGAGCAGTACTTC. Supplemented by reference TRBV2 and TRBJ2-7, the full variable domain reads EPEVTQTPSHQVTQMGQEVILRCVPISNHLYFYWYRQILGQKVEFLVSFYNNEISEKSEIFDDQFSVERPDGSNFTLKIRSTKLEDSAMYFCASVRGYEQYFGPGTRLTVT.

This clone was seen once. The chain has TRBV30 and TRBJ2-7; no firm D call. This CDR3 spans 12 amino acids. Trimming removed 1 base from V and 2 bases from J, with 6 bases in between. Germline CDR1 is GTSNPN and CDR2 is SVGIG (reference sequence). The chain's CDR3 is CAWSEQAYEQYF. Here the CDR3 DNA reads TGTGCCTGGAGTGAGCAAGCCTACGAGCAGTACTTC.

V and J are TRBV28 and TRBJ1-5; 8 bases agree with TRBD1. This CDR3 region has 15 residues. The ends lost 6 bases at V and 6 bases at J; junction bases unmatched: 10. Germline CDR1 is MDHEN and CDR2 is SYDVKM. This chain's CDR3 is CASRYRDRRGQPQHF. The CDR3 region has the DNA TGTGCCAGCAGATACCGGGACAGGAGAGGTCAGCCCCAGCATTTT. The full variable domain, with the rest looked up from reference TRBV28 and TRBJ1-5, is DVKVTQSSRYLVKRTGEKVFLECVQDMDHENMFWYRQDPGLGLRLIYFSYDVKMKEKGDIPEGYSVSREKKERFSLILESASTNQTSMYLCASRYRDRRGQPQHFGDGTRLSIL.

The rearrangement joins TRBV28 to TRBJ1-4; the D is unclear. The CDR3 is 12 amino acids. Trimming took off 5 bases at V and 10 bases at J, with 11 bases between the two ends. CDR1 MDHEN and CDR2 SYDVKM come from the germline V gene. Here the CDR3 DNA reads TGTGCCAGCAGTCGGCCAGATGGAAAACTGTTTTTT. Translated: CASSRPDGKLFF.

The chain recombines TRBV11-2 with TRBJ2-7, with 10 bases fitting TRBD2. Per germline, CDR1 SGHAT and CDR2 FQNNGV. The V segment lost 5 bases and the J segment 6 bases; nucleotides outside the gene matches: 10. The CDR3 is made up of 15 amino acids. The CDR3 is CASSPIAGGSGEQYF. Written as DNA, the CDR3 is TGTGCCAGCAGCCCAATAGCGGGAGGATCGGGCGAGCAGTACTTC.

The V and J genes are TRBV11-2 and TRBJ2-7; 10 nucleotides align to TRBD2. The length of the CDR3 is 14 residues. Unmatched junction bases numbered 5, after V lost 5 bases and J lost 4 bases. Germline V gene data show CDR1 as SGHAT and CDR2 as FQNNGV. CDR3 nucleotides: TGTGCCAGCAGCCAGGGACTAGCGTTTTACGAGCAGTACTTC. This translates into CASSQGLAFYEQYF. The full variable domain, with the rest looked up from reference TRBV11-2 and TRBJ2-7, is EAGVAQSPRYKIIEKRQSVAFWCNPISGHATLYWYQQILGQGPKLLIQFQNNGVVDDSQLPKDRFSAERLKGVDSTLKIQPAKLEDSAVYLCASSQGLAFYEQYFGPGTRLTVT.

The chain links TRBV5-6 to TRBJ2-1; 7 nucleotides align to TRBD1. The trim removed 3 bases at V and 15 bases at J, leaving 6 bases unmatched. CDR1 and CDR2 (germline): SGHDT, YYEEEE. The CDR3 is 11 amino acids. CDR3 sequence: CASSSGQDAFF. The CDR3 DNA sequence: TGTGCCAGCAGCTCAGGACAGGATGCGTTCTTC.

The gene calls are TRBV6-5 and TRBJ2-7; D is perhaps TRBD1 (6 bases). This CDR3 is 15 amino acids long. The germline V and J ends were trimmed by 6 bases and 1 base, with 16 bases remaining between them. CDR1 and CDR2 (germline): MNHEY, SVGAGI. This CDR3 reads CASRRDLQGSYEQYF. CDR3 sequence (DNA): TGTGCCAGCAGACGCGACCTGCAGGGGTCCTACGAGCAGTACTTC.

This clone has just one count. The V and J genes are TRBV12-5 and TRBJ2-3; TRBD2 agrees at 11 bases. The J segment lost 3 bases and the V segment lost 1 base, leaving 9 bases of the junction unmatched. The CDR3 totals 18 residues. Germline lookup yields CDR1 LGHNT and CDR2 FRNRAP. The CDR3 sequence is CASGLGYFSGRATDTQYF. CDR3 nucleotide sequence: TGTGCTAGTGGTTTGGGCTACTTTAGCGGGAGGGCTACAGATACGCAGTATTTT.

The V and J genes are TRBV2 and TRBJ2-7, with unresolved D. Germline assignment: CDR1 SNHLY and CDR2 FYNNEI. The CDR3 has 14 amino acids. V was cut by 4 bases and J by 0 bases, with 10 bases left in between. CDR3 residues: CASSVPSSSYEQYF. The CDR3 DNA reads TGTGCCAGCAGTGTACCTTCGAGCTCCTACGAGCAGTACTTC.

The rearrangement uses TRBV18 and TRBJ2-7; maybe TRBD1 (5 bases). The CDR3 is 13 amino acids. The germline CDR1 and CDR2 sequences are KGHSH and LQKENI. Trimming stripped 5 bases from V and 2 bases from J, with 10 bases between. The DNA for the CDR3 is TGTGCCAGCTCAAGTCCGACAGCCTACGAGCAGTACTTC. Its translation is CASSSPTAYEQYF.

V is TRBV10-3 and J is TRBJ1-2; D gene uncertain. With 0 bases removed from V and 1 base from J, the gap between germline ends came to 9 bases. Germline V lookup: CDR1 ENHRY, CDR2 SYGVKD. This CDR3 is 15 amino acids long. CDR3 sequence reads: CAISESGAVNYGYTF. The CDR3 DNA sequence: TGTGCCATCAGTGAGTCAGGCGCGGTTAACTATGGCTACACCTTC.

V gene TRBV5-4 combines with J gene TRBJ2-3; no definite D call. Trimming took 5 bases from V and 0 from J, leaving 10 bases between them. CDR3 length: 14 amino acids. Germline-derived CDR1 and CDR2 are SGHNT and YYREEE (reference sequence). The CDR3 is CASSSPTSTDTQYF. CDR3 bases: TGTGCCAGCAGTTCCCCCACTAGCACAGATACGCAGTATTTT.

The genes are TRBV7-9 and TRBJ2-7, with 14 bases fitting TRBD2. CDR1 is SEHNR and CDR2 is FQNEAQ in the germline V gene (reference sequence). This CDR3 has 17 residues. V lost 5 bases and J lost 3; bases outside the gene matches: 9. The CDR3 region is CASSTMGLAGVSYEQYF. The DNA of the CDR3 is TGTGCCAGCAGCACCATGGGACTAGCGGGAGTCAGCTACGAGCAGTACTTC.

The V call is TRBV7-2, the J call TRBJ2-3, with D uncertain. Per the germline V gene, CDR1 is SGHTA and CDR2 is FQGNSA. Trimming pared 1 base from V and 5 bases from J, leaving 7 bases between. The CDR3 runs 13 residues. CDR3 DNA sequence: TGTGCCAGCAGCTTAGAGTTGGGAGATACGCAGTATTTT. Translation gives CASSLELGDTQYF.

This clone was observed once. The J gene is TRBJ2-1, the V gene TRBV28, with TRBD2 matching 10 bases. V gave up 6 bases and J gave up 5 bases; unmatched junction bases: 7. Germline assignment: CDR1 MDHEN and CDR2 SYDVKM. There are 15 residues in the CDR3. This CDR3 is CASSPTSGIHNEQFF. DNA for the CDR3: TGTGCCAGCAGCCCTACTAGCGGGATTCACAATGAGCAGTTCTTC.

This chain links TRBV11-3 with TRBJ2-3, with TRBD2 identical over 7 bases. CDR1 and CDR2 (germline): SGHNT, YENEEA. Trimming removed 9 bases from V and 2 bases from J; junction bases left unmatched: 11. The CDR3 is 15 amino acids. Written as DNA, the CDR3 is TGTGCCAGGGGGAGGGCGGGGAAATACACAGATACGCAGTATTTT. This codes for CARGRAGKYTDTQYF.

The V and J genes are TRBV10-3 and TRBJ1-5; 7 nucleotides match TRBD1. V lost 4 bases, J lost 4 bases, and 4 bases stayed unmatched. Germline loops: CDR1 ENHRY, CDR2 SYGVKD. The CDR3 has 14 residues. The CDR3 DNA follows: TGTGCCATCAGTGCGAGGGGGCCAAATCAGCCCCAGCATTTT. It specifies CAISARGPNQPQHF.

The chain carries TRBV7-3 and TRBJ1-6; D is perhaps TRBD1 (5 bases). From germline, CDR1 is SGHTA and CDR2 FQGTGA. Trimming removed 3 bases at V and 9 bases at J, with 6 bases between. This CDR3 comprises 12 residues. The CDR3 is CASSLGGSPLHF. CDR3 DNA sequence: TGTGCCAGCAGCTTGGGGGGTTCACCCCTCCACTTT.

The chain recombines TRBV28 with TRBJ2-7, with 8 bases lining up with TRBD1. With 5 bases clipped from V and 11 bases from J, the junction kept 5 bases outside the gene matches. From germline, CDR1 is MDHEN and CDR2 SYDVKM. This CDR3 is 11 amino acids long. The CDR3 coding sequence is TGTGCCAGCAGTACCTACAGGGGGGAGTACTTC. As protein: CASSTYRGEYF.

The chain joins TRBV9 to TRBJ2-3; D gene ambiguous. V lost 0 bases and J 2 bases, leaving 13 bases between the germline ends. CDR3 length: 16 residues. CDR1 SGDLS and CDR2 YYNGEE come from the germline V gene. The CDR3 here is CASSVAASRPTDTQYF. CDR3 DNA sequence: TGTGCCAGCAGCGTAGCAGCGAGCCGACCCACAGATACGCAGTATTTT.

The gene calls are TRBV5-1 and TRBJ2-7; 12 positions match TRBD2. The CDR3 has 14 residues. V gave up 5 bases and J gave up 5 bases; unmatched junction bases: 5. Germline V lookup: CDR1 SGHRS, CDR2 YFSETQ. CDR3 DNA: TGCGCCAGCAGGCTAGCGGGAGGGCCGAACGAGCAGTACTTC. Translating it yields CASRLAGGPNEQYF.

In the case of this clone: Other DNA sequences of this sample code for an identical CDR3. V gene TRBV30 combines with J gene TRBJ1-5; 7 bases match TRBD1. From germline, CDR1 is GTSNPN and CDR2 SVGIG (reference sequence). The length of the CDR3 is 13 residues. J was trimmed by 1 base and V by 5 bases; bases with no gene match: 2. The CDR3 nucleotides are TGTGCCTGGTCAGGGGGAAGCAATCAGCCCCAGCATTTT. Translation gives CAWSGGSNQPQHF.

V usage is TRBV9 and J usage is TRBJ1-3, with 7 nucleotides matching TRBD1. There are 15 residues in the CDR3. V was clipped by 2 bases and J by 3 bases; unmatched bases: 5. CDR1 is SGDLS and CDR2 is YYNGEE in the germline V gene. The CDR3 DNA reads TGTGCCAGCAGCGTGTTAGGGACAGTTGGAAACACCATATATTTT. It is translated as CASSVLGTVGNTIYF.